This T cell receptor beta chain is from a study of T-cell memory formation after mild COVID-19. The CDR3 contains 11 residues. Germline V gene sequence: CDR1 MNHNS, CDR2 SASEGT. Trimming removed 4 bases from V and 9 bases from J, with 7 bases in between. One entry per CDR3 protein, called by TCRdb with MiXCR from the 5' RACE reads. Among approximately 250,000 distinct CDR3 sequences listed, 16% were seen once. A word on this clonotype: The antigen is not known.

Study-level results: A subset of responding clones appeared in pre-infection memory, suggesting cross-reactive memory joined. Day 15 to 85 contracting clones showed balanced CD4/CD8; later expanders leaned CD4+. Contracting CD4+ clones sat mainly in CM and EM; CD8+ in EMRA.

The rearrangement uses TRBV6-1 and TRBJ2-1; no clear D. Sequenced sample: PBMCs or a T cell subset sorted from them (not recorded which). This clonotype was sampled from a young man who had mild COVID-19 (a few samples of this study predate the infection). Cell type and time point are not known. In DNA, the CDR3 is TGTGCCAGCAGTGTGTTGGGTGAGCAGTTCTTC. This sequence encodes CASSVLGEQFF.